The 20 T cell receptor beta chains reported below all come from one sample, sequenced in a study of T-cell reconstitution after alpha-beta-depleted transplantation in children. Preparation of the TCRbeta library used unique molecular identifiers. TCRdb redid the calling of the PCR reads with MiXCR, one entry per CDR3 protein. The sample has 450,000 to 550,000 distinct CDR3 sequences; more than 9.5% are singletons. Sequenced here: PBMCs, mostly from graft donor cells, sampled 180 days after TCRalphabeta/CD19-depleted stem cell transplant. Receptors were obtained from a female patient between 2 and 15 years old who had a stem cell transplant for aplastic anemia, so the T cells may come from the graft donor.

The gene calls are TRBV7-6 and TRBJ1-2; a weak D match, TRBD1 (5 bases). Trimming cost V 3 bases and J 6 bases, with 11 bases left between them. The CDR3 sequence is 13 residues long. Germline V gene data show CDR1 as SGHVS and CDR2 as FNYEAQ. The CDR3 nucleotides read TGTGCCAGCAGCTTGGGACTCAGGGATGGCTACACCTTC. It yields the protein CASSLGLRDGYTF. Variable domain in full (rest from reference TRBV7-6 and TRBJ1-2): GAGVSQSPRYKVTKRGQDVALRCDPISGHVSLYWYRQALGQGPEFLTYFNYEAQQDKSGLPNDRFSAERPEGSISTLTIQRTEQRDSAMYRCASSLGLRDGYTFGSGTRLTVV.

Many counts were recorded for this clonotype. CDR3 region: CASSVVVVKPGLVNTGELFF. The CDR3 DNA is TGTGCCAGCAGCGTGGTGGTTGTCAAACCGGGACTAGTGAACACCGGGGAGCTGTTTTTT. This rearrangement joins TRBV5-4 to TRBJ2-2, with TRBD2 matching over 8 bases. The CDR3 is 20 amino acids. The ends lost 4 bases at V and 1 base at J; junction bases unmatched: 18. Germline assignment: CDR1 SGHNT and CDR2 YYREEE (reference sequence).

This clonotype occurred a few times. The J gene is TRBJ1-2, the V gene TRBV5-1; 8 bases map to TRBD1. J lost 4 bases, V lost 2 bases, and 4 bases had no gene match. The CDR3 runs to 14 residues. Per germline, CDR1 SGHRS and CDR2 YFSETQ. This chain's CDR3 is CASSFRGQGYGYTF. The CDR3 DNA follows: TGCGCCAGCAGCTTCAGGGGGCAGGGCTATGGCTACACCTTC.

This clonotype was detected ten times or more. The rearrangement links TRBV2 to TRBJ2-7, with D possibly being TRBD2 (5 bases). The CDR3 runs to 12 residues. Germline V gene data show CDR1 as SNHLY and CDR2 as FYNNEI. The germline V and J ends were trimmed by 7 bases and 9 bases, with 16 bases remaining between them. CDR3 region: CASKAGGSRQYF. Here the CDR3 DNA reads TGTGCCAGCAAAGCAGGTGGGAGTCGGCAGTACTTC.

The chain links TRBV7-2 to TRBJ2-3; 8 bases line up with TRBD2. J lost 3 bases, V lost 3 bases, and 5 bases had no gene match. CDR1 SGHTA and CDR2 FQGNSA come from the germline V gene. The length of the CDR3 is 15 residues. CDR3 DNA sequence: TGTGCCAGCAGCTTTCAGCGCGGGGGGACAGATACGCAGTATTTT. Protein: CASSFQRGGTDTQYF.

This clonotype was seen a few times. The chain carries TRBV14 and TRBJ2-1; D uncertain. Per germline, CDR1 SGHDN and CDR2 FVKESK. The V end lost 0 bases, the J end lost 5 bases, and 11 bases lay between the germline ends. The CDR3 runs 15 residues. The CDR3 coding sequence is TGTGCCAGCAGCCAAGACGGGCTCCCAAACAATGAGCAGTTCTTC. Protein: CASSQDGLPNNEQFF.

This clonotype was seen many times. The genes are TRBV6-5 and TRBJ2-3; D is perhaps TRBD1 (6 bases). CDR3 size: 16 residues. Germline CDR1 and CDR2: MNHEY and SVGAGI. The V and J ends lost 4 bases and 5 bases respectively, with 19 bases between them. The CDR3 is CASSSQGTTPEDTQYF. CDR3 bases: TGTGCCAGCAGTTCGCAGGGGACGACCCCAGAAGATACGCAGTATTTT.

The sample holds a few counts of this clonotype. V is TRBV7-9 and J is TRBJ1-1; D remains unclear. The CDR3 has 10 residues. V was clipped by 0 bases and J by 11 bases, with 4 bases between them. The germline CDR1 and CDR2 sequences are SEHNR and FQNEAQ (reference sequence). CDR3: CASSLAGAFF. CDR3 nucleotides: TGTGCCAGCAGCTTAGCGGGGGCTTTCTTT.

The table lists this clonotype with a few counts. V and J are TRBV11-2 and TRBJ2-2, with D unclear. The CDR3 sequence is 13 residues long. V lost 3 bases, J lost 9 bases, and 11 bases lay in between. Germline V gene lookup returns CDR1 SGHAT and CDR2 FQNNGV. The DNA for the CDR3 is TGTGCCAGCAGCTTCACTGAGGAAAGGGAGCTGTTTTTT. It encodes CASSFTEERELFF.

In regard to this clonotype: This may arise from a read error, as a much more abundant clone is one base away. The genes are TRBV12-5 and TRBJ2-4; maybe TRBD1 (7 bases). This CDR3 has 13 amino acids. Trimming took off 3 bases at V and 12 bases at J, with 15 bases between the two ends. Germline V gene sequence: CDR1 LGHNT, CDR2 FRNRAP. CDR3 sequence: CASGFQGGYSQYF. CDR3 nucleotides: TGTGCTAGTGGTTTTCAGGGGGGATACAGTCAGTACTTC.

This chain connects TRBV7-8 to TRBJ2-3, with 9 bases identical to TRBD1. Losses at the gene ends were 5 bases for V and 6 bases for J; bases not matched to a gene: 9. CDR1 SGHVS and CDR2 FQNEAQ come from the germline V gene. The CDR3 totals 15 residues. This chain's CDR3 is CASSPWDREVDTQYF. CDR3 nucleotide sequence: TGTGCCAGCAGCCCCTGGGACAGGGAGGTTGATACGCAGTATTTT. The whole variable domain, remainder taken from reference TRBV7-8 and TRBJ2-3, is GAGVSQSPRYKVAKRGQDVALRCDPISGHVSLFWYQQALGQGPEFLTYFQNEAQLDKSGLPSDRFFAERPEGSVSTLKIQRTQQEDSAVYLCASSPWDREVDTQYFGPGTRLTVL.

This rearrangement joins TRBV23-1 to TRBJ2-7; D not resolved. TRBV23-1 has ORF status, its function being uncertain. The CDR3 length is 14 residues. V was cut by 4 bases and J by 2 bases, with 12 bases left in between. The CDR3 sequence is CASSRPGHPYEQYF. DNA of the CDR3: TGCGCCAGCAGTCGTCCCGGCCACCCCTACGAGCAGTACTTC.

The genes are TRBV5-1 and TRBJ1-5; 7 bases map to TRBD1. The V and J ends lost 2 bases and 4 bases, in that order; junction bases with no gene match: 3. In germline, CDR1 is SGHRS, CDR2 YFSETQ. The CDR3 is 14 amino acids. The CDR3 nucleotides read TGCGCCAGCAGCTTCGGGACAGAAAATCAGCCCCAGCATTTT. Protein product: CASSFGTENQPQHF.

At least ten counts were recorded for this clonotype. The chain links TRBV4-3 to TRBJ1-1; D gene unclear. The V and J ends lost 0 bases and 1 base respectively, with 12 bases between them. This CDR3 has 16 amino acids. Germline loops: CDR1 LGHNA, CDR2 YSLEER. CDR3 residues: CASSQDDLYWNTEAFF. The CDR3 DNA reads as TGCGCCAGCAGCCAAGATGATCTTTACTGGAACACTGAAGCTTTCTTT.

This clonotype was seen ten or more times. The V gene is TRBV12-3 or TRBV12-4, the J gene TRBJ1-5; 9 nucleotides line up with TRBD1. The CDR3 extends over 15 amino acids. The V gene end was trimmed by 6 bases and the J gene end by 8 bases; junction bases not matched to a gene: 11. The CDR3: CASSRTGDLPKPQHF. The CDR3 DNA follows: TGTGCCAGCAGCCGGACAGGGGACCTGCCGAAGCCCCAGCATTTT.

This clonotype has only a few counts. The J gene is TRBJ2-1, the V gene TRBV3-1, with D unresolved. Between the trimmed V and J ends, which lost 8 bases and 7 bases, there was a span of 6 bases. The CDR3 covers 10 residues. Germline V gene lookup returns CDR1 LGHDT and CDR2 YNNKEL (reference sequence). CDR3 DNA: TGTGCCAGCCTCGGTAATGAGCAGTTCTTC. This encodes CASLGNEQFF.

This clonotype appeared many times. The chain has TRBV29-1 and TRBJ2-3, with 15 positions matching TRBD2. The germline V gene encodes CDR1 SQVTM and CDR2 ANQGSEA. This CDR3 contains 15 residues. J was trimmed by 6 bases and V by 4 bases; bases with no gene match: 5. The chain's CDR3 is CSVGGLAGGGDTQYF. CDR3 sequence (DNA): TGCAGCGTTGGGGGACTAGCGGGAGGTGGCGATACGCAGTATTTT.

This clonotype came up a few times. The chain combines TRBV11-1 with TRBJ2-5; the D is unclear. V was clipped by 5 bases and J by 0 bases, with 10 bases between them. This CDR3 contains 14 residues. In germline, CDR1 is SGHAT, CDR2 FQDESV (reference sequence). As DNA, the CDR3 is TGTGCCAGCAGCCCGAAGAACTACCAAGAGACCCAGTACTTC. Protein: CASSPKNYQETQYF.

This clonotype occurred a few times. The V call is TRBV6-5, the J call TRBJ2-5; D assignment may be TRBD1 or TRBD2 (6 bases each). The CDR3 is 14 amino acids. The germline CDR1 and CDR2 sequences are MNHEY and SVGAGI. The germline V and J ends were trimmed by 4 bases and 5 bases, with 14 bases remaining between them. CDR3 in amino acids: CASSFGGQWETQYF. For the CDR3, the DNA is TGTGCCAGCAGTTTCGGGGGCCAGTGGGAGACCCAGTACTTC.

The chain has TRBV28 and TRBJ1-4, with D tentatively TRBD1 (5 bases). CDR1 MDHEN and CDR2 SYDVKM come from the germline V gene. The CDR3 is 15 amino acids. Trimming took off 7 bases at V and 6 bases at J, with 18 bases between the two ends. CDR3 region: CASNSPGGNHEKLFF. The DNA of the CDR3 is TGTGCCAGCAACTCCCCCGGGGGTAACCATGAAAAACTGTTTTTT. The variable domain in full, with the rest retrieved from reference TRBV28 and TRBJ1-4, is DVKVTQSSRYLVKRTGEKVFLECVQDMDHENMFWYRQDPGLGLRLIYFSYDVKMKEKGDIPEGYSVSREKKERFSLILESASTNQTSMYLCASNSPGGNHEKLFFGSGTQLSVL.